Following are 28 T cell receptor beta chains from one sample sequenced in a study of blood T cell repertoires in COVID-19 (dated by TCRdb to 2020 to 2022). The library was made by the immunoSEQ multiplex PCR assay. What TCRdb holds here is the immuneACCESS table cut down to in-frame rearrangements. Part of the clones is not present; checked against another copy, under half of the missing clones reflect an unresolved V gene, and the others are unexplained. This sample is represented by some 330,000 clones; over 75% of them were singletons. Approximately 4% of the sample goes to the ten largest clones. Sequenced sample: peripheral blood. The source is a woman in her forties or fifties with active or convalescent COVID-19.

This chain connects TRBV9 to TRBJ2-2; tentative D call: TRBD2 (6 bases). V was shortened by 0 bases and J by 2 bases, with 14 bases between the two germline ends. Germline values: CDR1 SGDLS, CDR2 YYNGEE. CDR3 size: 17 residues. The CDR3 is CASSVGIVRGNTGELFF. In DNA, the CDR3 is TGTGCCAGCAGCGTAGGGATTGTGCGGGGTAACACCGGGGAGCTGTTTTTT.

The chain employs TRBV7-9 and TRBJ1-1; D remains unclear. This CDR3 is 14 amino acids long. V dropped 3 bases and J dropped 5 bases, with 13 bases sitting between them. Germline CDR1 SEHNR, CDR2 FQNEAQ (reference sequence). The CDR3 DNA reads as TGTGCCAGCAGCTTCGAGGGTTTCGGTACTGAAGCTTTCTTT. Amino acid sequence: CASSFEGFGTEAFF. Using reference TRBV7-9 and TRBJ1-1 for the parts outside the CDR3, the full variable domain is DTGVSQNPRHKITKRGQNVTFRCDPISEHNRLYWYRQTLGQGPEFLTYFQNEAQLEKSRLLSDRFSAERPKGSFSTLEIQRTEQGDSAMYLCASSFEGFGTEAFFGQGTRLTVV.

V usage is TRBV4-3 and J usage is TRBJ2-3, with TRBD2 identical over 11 bases. V was clipped by 4 bases and J by 5 bases; unmatched bases: 2. There are 14 residues in the CDR3. The germline CDR1 and CDR2 sequences are LGHNA and YSLEER. The CDR3 loop reads CASSLAGGQDTQYF. CDR3 bases: TGCGCCAGCAGCCTAGCGGGGGGGCAAGATACGCAGTATTTT.

This clone was picked up one time. The chain employs TRBV30 and TRBJ2-2; 12 bases line up with TRBD2. From germline, CDR1 is GTSNPN and CDR2 SVGIG (reference sequence). J lost 5 bases, V lost 0 bases, and 1 base had no gene match. The CDR3 runs 15 residues. The CDR3 DNA reads TGTGCCTGGAGTGTAGGACTAGCGGGGACCGGGGAGCTGTTTTTT. As protein: CAWSVGLAGTGELFF.

This clone showed up just once. CDR3 amino acids: CASSPSTSGPYNEQFF. In DNA form, the CDR3 reads TGCGCCAGCAGCCCCTCGACTAGCGGGCCTTACAATGAGCAGTTCTTC. J is TRBJ2-1 and V is TRBV5-1, with 10 positions matching TRBD2. The CDR3 covers 16 residues. V lost 4 bases and J lost 4; bases outside the gene matches: 8. Germline assignment: CDR1 SGHRS and CDR2 YFSETQ.

The chain links TRBV18 to TRBJ1-3, with 7 bases that match TRBD1. CDR1 and CDR2 (germline): KGHSH, LQKENI. J was trimmed by 0 bases and V by 3 bases; bases with no gene match: 11. The CDR3 is made up of 18 amino acids. CDR3 sequence (DNA): TGTGCCAGCTCACCTAACCGACAGGGATTTGGCTCTGGAAACACCATATATTTT. Translation gives CASSPNRQGFGSGNTIYF.

This chain connects TRBV6-5 to TRBJ2-5, with TRBD1 as a possible D gene (6 bases). Germline lookup yields CDR1 MNHEY and CDR2 SVGAGI. V dropped 6 bases and J dropped 5 bases, with 13 bases sitting between them. This CDR3 has 13 residues. CDR3 region: CASRSGTRETQYF. The DNA of the CDR3 is TGTGCCAGCAGATCCGGGACAAGGGAGACCCAGTACTTC.

The chain combines TRBV28 with TRBJ1-2; D might be TRBD1 (6 bases). The length of the CDR3 is 14 residues. Germline CDR1 is MDHEN and CDR2 is SYDVKM. The V end was cut by 8 bases, the J end by 0 bases, with 13 bases between. The CDR3 region is CASRRDITNYGYTF. The CDR3 nucleotides read TGTGCCAGCCGCCGGGACATTACTAACTATGGCTACACCTTC.

The chain joins TRBV20-1 to TRBJ2-7, with D perhaps matching TRBD2 (6 bases). This CDR3 spans 11 amino acids. Germline assignment: CDR1 DFQATT and CDR2 SNEGSKA (reference sequence). Between the trimmed V and J ends, which lost 6 bases and 7 bases, there was a span of 13 bases. CDR3 nucleotides: TGCAGTGCCGGGAAGGCGGGAGAGCAGTACTTC. This sequence encodes CSAGKAGEQYF.

The rearrangement uses TRBV28 and TRBJ1-4; 9 bases line up with TRBD1. CDR3 length: 16 residues. CDR1 MDHEN and CDR2 SYDVKM come from the germline V gene. With V trimmed by 4 bases and J by 7 bases, 10 bases remained unmatched. CDR3 coding DNA: TGTGCCAGCAGTTCGACAGGGGGGAGTATCAGTGAAAAACTGTTTTTT. It encodes CASSSTGGSISEKLFF. Using reference TRBV28 and TRBJ1-4 for the parts outside the CDR3, the full variable domain is DVKVTQSSRYLVKRTGEKVFLECVQDMDHENMFWYRQDPGLGLRLIYFSYDVKMKEKGDIPEGYSVSREKKERFSLILESASTNQTSMYLCASSSTGGSISEKLFFGSGTQLSVL.

This chain links TRBV9 with TRBJ2-1; 8 bases align to TRBD2. The CDR3 is 15 amino acids. Losses at the gene ends were 3 bases for V and 0 bases for J; bases not matched to a gene: 2. Germline V gives CDR1 SGDLS, CDR2 YYNGEE. This chain's CDR3 is CASSGRGDSYNEQFF. CDR3 in DNA: TGTGCCAGCAGCGGGCGGGGGGACTCCTACAATGAGCAGTTCTTC.

V is TRBV9 and J is TRBJ2-2, with a weak D call TRBD2 (5 bases). Germline CDR1 reads SGDLS; CDR2 reads YYNGEE. The V end lost 4 bases, the J end lost 0 bases, and 16 bases lay between the germline ends. CDR3 size: 17 residues. This CDR3 reads CASSTPAGLPNTGELFF. The CDR3 nucleotides read TGTGCCAGCAGCACGCCTGCGGGTCTGCCGAACACCGGGGAGCTGTTTTTT.

This chain uses TRBV5-4 with TRBJ1-1; D unresolved. V shed 4 bases and J shed 4 bases, with 11 bases lying between them. The length of the CDR3 is 13 residues. Germline values: CDR1 SGHNT, CDR2 YYREEE (reference sequence). DNA for the CDR3: TGTGCCAGCAGCACCCGGGAGTTCACTGAAGCTTTCTTT. Translating gives CASSTREFTEAFF.

In its sample, this clone was seen once. This chain uses TRBV9 with TRBJ2-1, with TRBD1 identical over 7 bases. CDR3 length equals 15 residues. Germline assignment: CDR1 SGDLS and CDR2 YYNGEE. The V segment lost 4 bases and the J segment 4 bases; nucleotides outside the gene matches: 8. CDR3: CASSSGQVWYNEQFF. CDR3 bases: TGTGCCAGCAGCTCCGGACAGGTTTGGTACAATGAGCAGTTCTTC.

The V gene is TRBV5-1, the J gene TRBJ1-2; D gene unclear. CDR3 length equals 13 residues. Looked up from germline, CDR1 is SGHRS and CDR2 is YFSETQ. Between the trimmed V and J ends, which lost 6 bases and 3 bases, there was a span of 12 bases. The CDR3 protein is CASKGAGYYGYTF. The DNA of the CDR3 is TGCGCCAGCAAGGGAGCGGGGTACTATGGCTACACCTTC.

CDR3 coding DNA: TGTGCCAGCAGCTTATCCCGCGGTCGGCGGGAGGTTTCAACGAGTGAGCAGTTCTTC. It specifies CASSLSRGRREVSTSEQFF. The rearrangement uses TRBV7-9 and TRBJ2-1; 8 bases are shared with TRBD2. The CDR3 totals 19 residues. Germline V gene lookup returns CDR1 SEHNR and CDR2 FQNEAQ (reference sequence). V gave up 2 bases and J gave up 9 bases; unmatched junction bases: 21.

The chain has TRBV5-5 and TRBJ1-1; 8 bases agree with TRBD1. Losses at the gene ends were 3 bases for V and 3 bases for J; bases not matched to a gene: 7. Germline-derived CDR1 and CDR2 are SGHKS and YYEKEE (reference sequence). The CDR3 totals 15 residues. The CDR3 nucleotides read TGTGCCAGCAGCTCCGACAGGGGAAGGGACACTGAAGCTTTCTTT. It translates to CASSSDRGRDTEAFF. The variable domain in full, with the rest retrieved from reference TRBV5-5 and TRBJ1-1, is DAGVTQSPTHLIKTRGQQVTLRCSPISGHKSVSWYQQVLGQGPQFIFQYYEKEERGRGNFPDRFSARQFPNYSSELNVNALLLGDSALYLCASSSDRGRDTEAFFGQGTRLTVV.

The V and J genes are TRBV28 and TRBJ1-3; 7 positions agree with TRBD1. CDR1 and CDR2 (germline): MDHEN, SYDVKM. This CDR3 has 20 amino acids. V lost 2 bases to trimming and J lost 0 bases; unmatched junction nucleotides: 16. The DNA for the CDR3 is TGTGCCAGCAGTTTAGCCCGGACAGGTACAAGGTACAGCTCTGGAAACACCATATATTTT. This translates into CASSLARTGTRYSSGNTIYF.

V and J are TRBV5-4 and TRBJ2-2; D ambiguous. The CDR3 is 15 residues long. Germline V gene sequence: CDR1 SGHNT, CDR2 YYREEE (reference sequence). Trimming took 4 bases from V and 1 from J, leaving 11 bases between them. The CDR3 region is CASSPAPGNTGELFF. The CDR3 DNA follows: TGTGCCAGCAGCCCGGCCCCGGGGAACACCGGGGAGCTGTTTTTT.

The chain carries TRBV28 and TRBJ1-1; D gene ambiguous. Germline V CDR1 and CDR2: MDHEN, SYDVKM. V dropped 3 bases and J dropped 0 bases, with 20 bases sitting between them. The CDR3 has 18 amino acids. The CDR3: CASSLFRGFRTMNTEAFF. CDR3 coding DNA: TGTGCCAGCAGTTTGTTTCGCGGGTTCCGGACGATGAACACTGAAGCTTTCTTT.

The V call is TRBV6-4, the J call TRBJ1-1, with D tentatively TRBD1 (6 bases). Germline CDR1 MRHNA, CDR2 SNTAGT. This CDR3 comprises 13 residues. V lost 8 bases and J lost 1, with 11 bases in between. CDR3 amino acids: CASALDRNTEAFF. The CDR3 DNA reads TGTGCCAGCGCACTGGACAGGAACACTGAAGCTTTCTTT.

The chain combines TRBV20-1 with TRBJ1-2; D is unresolved. The germline V gene encodes CDR1 DFQATT and CDR2 SNEGSKA (reference sequence). V dropped 3 bases and J dropped 4 bases, with 21 bases sitting between them. CDR3 length: 16 amino acids. CDR3 residues: CSASLRSGRWGYGYTF. The CDR3 DNA follows: TGCAGTGCTAGTCTTCGTTCGGGGAGGTGGGGCTATGGCTACACCTTC.

The genes are TRBV28 and TRBJ2-7; a possible D gene is TRBD1 (5 bases). V was clipped by 8 bases and J by 2 bases, with 13 bases between them. In germline, CDR1 is MDHEN, CDR2 SYDVKM. The CDR3 has 13 residues. CDR3: CASGTGTPYEQYF. CDR3 sequence (DNA): TGTGCCAGCGGAACAGGAACACCCTACGAGCAGTACTTC. The full variable domain, in which reference TRBV28 and TRBJ2-7 provide the parts outside the CDR3, is DVKVTQSSRYLVKRTGEKVFLECVQDMDHENMFWYRQDPGLGLRLIYFSYDVKMKEKGDIPEGYSVSREKKERFSLILESASTNQTSMYLCASGTGTPYEQYFGPGTRLTVT.

The chain has TRBV7-2 and TRBJ2-7; 9 bases agree with TRBD1. From germline, CDR1 is SGHTA and CDR2 FQGNSA. The CDR3 spans 13 residues. Losses at the gene ends were 5 bases for V and 6 bases for J; bases not matched to a gene: 5. CDR3 DNA sequence: TGTGCCAGCAGCATGTTGGACAGGGGCGAGCAGTACTTC. Its translation: CASSMLDRGEQYF.

The CDR3 sequence is CASSSSTEPREKLFF. DNA for the CDR3: TGTGCCAGCAGCTCTTCGACAGAGCCTAGGGAAAAACTGTTTTTT. The chain couples TRBV5-4 to TRBJ1-4; D is perhaps TRBD1 (5 bases). The CDR3 contains 15 residues. V lost 3 bases and J 8 bases, leaving 17 bases between the germline ends. CDR1 SGHNT and CDR2 YYREEE come from the germline V gene (reference sequence).

This chain uses TRBV6-6 with TRBJ1-5, with D possibly TRBD1 on 6 matching bases. Trimming removed 5 bases from V and 4 bases from J, with 15 bases in between. This CDR3 region has 15 residues. Germline CDR1 reads MNHNY; CDR2 reads SVGAGI (reference sequence). CDR3 nucleotides: TGTGCCAGCAGTGCTCCACAGGGAGGGAATCAGCCCCAGCATTTT. Its protein is CASSAPQGGNQPQHF.

The chain employs TRBV25-1 and TRBJ1-1; D may be TRBD1 (6 bases). V was clipped by 1 base and J by 8 bases, with 11 bases between them. CDR1 MGHDK and CDR2 SYGVNS come from the germline V gene. The CDR3 loop spans 13 amino acids. The CDR3 region has the DNA TGTGCCAGCAGTGAATTTGGGGGGGCCGAAGCTTTCTTT. Amino acids: CASSEFGGAEAFF.

The chain combines TRBV7-9 with TRBJ1-2; D possibly corresponds to TRBD1 (6 bases). The CDR3 is made up of 16 amino acids. V was trimmed by 5 bases and J by 4 bases, leaving 20 bases between them. The germline CDR1 and CDR2 sequences are SEHNR and FQNEAQ (reference sequence). In DNA, the CDR3 is TGTGCCAGCAGCGTCACCGGGACAAGGGACGTCTATGGCTACACCTTC. Its protein product is CASSVTGTRDVYGYTF.